The next 2 T cell receptor beta chains were all read from a single sample in a study of blood T cell repertoires in COVID-19. The data were produced by immunoSEQ multiplex PCR, yet TCRdb's version contains in-frame clones alone and is incomplete. The table includes fewer than 150,000 clones, nearly 90% detected once. Input material: peripheral blood. These receptors originate from an older woman who had recovered from COVID-19.

This chain connects TRBV7-2 to TRBJ1-5, with a weak D call TRBD1 (6 bases). Trimming removed 4 bases from V and 5 bases from J, with 9 bases in between. This CDR3 spans 13 amino acids. The germline gives CDR1 SGHTA, CDR2 FQGNSA. In nucleotides, the CDR3 is TGTGCCAGCAGCTCAAGGACAGATCAGCCCCAGCATTTT. Amino acid sequence: CASSSRTDQPQHF.

The chain joins TRBV4-2 to TRBJ2-2; maybe TRBD2 (5 bases). V was cut by 4 bases and J by 4 bases, with 7 bases left in between. Germline CDR1 is LGHNA and CDR2 is YNFKEQ. The CDR3 extends over 13 amino acids. The DNA of the CDR3 is TGTGCCAGCAGCCGCGGGCCCACCGGGGAGCTGTTTTTT. This sequence encodes CASSRGPTGELFF.